The 14 T cell receptor beta chains below were found in one sample sequenced in a study of Graves' ophthalmopathy and Graves' hyperthyroidism. As the template, RNA transcripts were used to amplify TCR beta CDR3 regions. RT-PCR was first run with HTBI primers, then multiplex PCR in a second round. TCRdb used MiXCR to reprocess the multiplex PCR reads, holding one entry per CDR3 protein. The data hold hundreds of thousands of distinct CDR3 sequences, with 22% observed a single time. The specimen sequenced was peripheral blood. The receptors shown here come from a young woman with stable Graves' hyperthyroidism. Some clones in this sample may be carry-over from other donors' samples.

This clonotype was counted at least ten times. The genes are TRBV20-1 and TRBJ1-1, with a weak D call TRBD1 (5 bases). The CDR3 is 12 residues long. V dropped 4 bases and J dropped 5 bases, with 11 bases sitting between them. Germline V gene lookup returns CDR1 DFQATT and CDR2 SNEGSKA (reference sequence). The CDR3 region has the DNA TGCAGTGCTACCCAGGGAGGGACTGAAGCTTTCTTT. Its protein product is CSATQGGTEAFF.

This clonotype was counted at least ten times. This chain uses TRBV2 with TRBJ2-7; 10 bases are a match to TRBD2. V dropped 3 bases and J dropped 8; count of bases not matched to a gene: 13. CDR3 length equals 16 residues. Germline CDR1 is SNHLY and CDR2 is FYNNEI. The CDR3 DNA follows: TGTGCCAGCAGTGACCCCGGGGCTAGCGGGAGCCGACAGCAGTACTTC. As protein: CASSDPGASGSRQQYF.

This clonotype was detected many times. V usage is TRBV12-3 or TRBV12-4 and J usage is TRBJ2-7; D call uncertain. Trimming removed 11 bases at V and 5 bases at J, with 19 bases between. CDR3 length equals 13 residues. Here the CDR3 DNA reads TGTGCCGCCACAAACGATTTACTCGACGAGCAGTACTTC. Translating gives CAATNDLLDEQYF.

Only a few counts were recorded for this clonotype. The CDR3 region is CATSDQTDFTGELFF. In DNA form, the CDR3 reads TGTGCCACCAGTGACCAGACAGACTTCACCGGGGAGCTGTTTTTT. The V gene is TRBV24-1, the J gene TRBJ2-2; perhaps TRBD1 as D (5 bases). The V gene's germline CDR1 is KGHDR and CDR2 SFDVKD. Trimming cost V 4 bases and J 4 bases, with 12 bases left between them. CDR3 length: 15 residues.

Ten or more counts support this clonotype. V usage is TRBV7-9 and J usage is TRBJ2-5; perhaps D is TRBD1 or TRBD2 (5 bases each). The germline CDR1 and CDR2 sequences are SEHNR and FQNEAQ (reference sequence). This CDR3 contains 17 residues. The V and J ends lost 1 base and 1 base respectively, with 16 bases between them. CDR3 protein: CASSLVWDLNRQETQYF. The CDR3 nucleotides read TGTGCCAGCAGCTTAGTTTGGGACCTAAACCGCCAAGAGACCCAGTACTTC.

This clonotype was recorded many times. The genes are TRBV12-3 or TRBV12-4 and TRBJ1-2; tentative D call: TRBD1 (6 bases). This CDR3 comprises 13 residues. V shed 4 bases and J shed 4 bases, with 10 bases lying between them. The CDR3 DNA reads TGTGCCAGCAGTTCCCAGGGGATCTATGGCTACACCTTC. It encodes CASSSQGIYGYTF.

This clonotype was observed many times. V is TRBV28 and J is TRBJ2-7; D possibly uses TRBD1 or TRBD2 (5 bases each). Looked up from germline, CDR1 is MDHEN and CDR2 is SYDVKM. Trimming removed 4 bases at V and 2 bases at J, with 12 bases between. CDR3 length equals 14 residues. The chain's CDR3 is CASSSVGTAYEQYF. In DNA form, the CDR3 reads TGTGCCAGCAGTTCTGTCGGGACGGCCTACGAGCAGTACTTC.

A word on this clonotype: This is likely a read error, given that the CDR3 carries no conserved phenylalanine or tryptophan at its end. This chain links TRBV24-1 with TRBJ1-2; D unresolved. The germline V and J ends were trimmed by 2 bases and 0 bases, with 6 bases remaining between them. Looked up from germline, CDR1 is KGHDR and CDR2 is SFDVKD. The CDR3 runs 14 residues. The CDR3 loop is CATSDYETNYGYTY. Here the CDR3 DNA reads TGTGCCACCAGTGATTACGAGACTAACTATGGCTACACCTAC.

This clonotype was seen at least ten times. The chain has TRBV19 and TRBJ2-7; D might be TRBD1 (6 bases). V lost 7 bases, J lost 4 bases, and 14 bases lay in between. The CDR3 has 13 amino acids. The V gene's germline CDR1 is LNHDA and CDR2 SQIVND (reference sequence). The CDR3 region has the DNA TGTGCCAGTAAACCTGCGGACAGATACGAGCAGTACTTC. As protein: CASKPADRYEQYF.

Regarding this clonotype: It may be a read error: a sequence one base away is much more abundant. The chain links TRBV25-1 to TRBJ2-5; D unresolved. The CDR3 sequence is 15 residues long. CDR1 and CDR2 from the germline V gene are MGHDK and SYGVNS. DNA of the CDR3: TGTGCCATCAGTGAATATAGTGGTGGGCCCGGGACCCAGTACTTC. Amino acids: CAISEYSGGPGTQYF.

This clonotype has ten or more counts. The chain couples TRBV2 to TRBJ1-2, with D possibly being TRBD1 (6 bases). This CDR3 has 14 residues. Germline lookup yields CDR1 SNHLY and CDR2 FYNNEI. With 3 bases removed from V and 5 bases from J, the gap between germline ends came to 13 bases. The CDR3 spells CASSEWDISYGYTF. DNA for the CDR3: TGTGCCAGCAGTGAGTGGGACATATCTTATGGCTACACCTTC.

This clonotype was seen only a few times. The chain employs TRBV20-1 and TRBJ1-1; D uncertain. The CDR3 is made up of 13 amino acids. CDR1 and CDR2 from the germline V gene are DFQATT and SNEGSKA (reference sequence). Deletions cut 6 bases from V and 5 bases from J, with 16 bases between. CDR3 residues: CSAPGLLGTEAFF. In DNA, the CDR3 is TGCAGTGCCCCCGGACTATTGGGGACTGAAGCTTTCTTT.

This clonotype was picked up many times. The chain carries TRBV6-5 and TRBJ2-7; 7 bases align to TRBD1. Per the germline V gene, CDR1 is MNHEY and CDR2 is SVGAGI. The CDR3 length is 17 residues. V was pared by 3 bases and J by 0 bases, with 11 bases of the junction left unmatched. CDR3 amino acids: CASSYYPPGQLSYEQYF. The CDR3 nucleotides read TGTGCCAGCAGTTATTATCCTCCGGGACAGCTCTCCTACGAGCAGTACTTC.

This clonotype was found a few times. The chain uses TRBV15 and TRBJ1-2; a weak D match, TRBD1 (5 bases). CDR3 length: 14 amino acids. CDR1 is LNHNV, CDR2 YYDKDF, per germline (reference sequence). Deletions cut 1 base from V and 6 bases from J, with 12 bases between. As DNA, the CDR3 is TGTGCCACCAGCAGAGTCGGGGAAGGGGATGGCTACACCTTC. This gives the protein CATSRVGEGDGYTF.